A selection of T cell receptor beta chains follows, all from one sample in a study of blood T cell repertoires in COVID-19. TCRdb's copy holds only in-frame clones and misses some; the assay was immunoSEQ multiplex PCR. The table lists 200,000 to 300,000 clones, approximately 85% of them singletons. Input material: PBMCs or T cells enriched from blood (not recorded which). The origin of the receptors is a woman aged 45 to 65 who had recovered from COVID-19. Each CDR3 is given with its conserved first and last residue. D genes are given only for firm matches. Not every row has a clone size; where given, it reads once, few, many or a size class.

DNA: TGTGCCAGCAGCGTTGACCGCGCCAAGACGGCGCCGGGGACCCAGTACTTC
CDR3: CASSVDRAKTAPGTQYF
J: TRBJ2-5
V: TRBV6-2/TRBV6-3
size: .
D: .

DNA: TGTGCCAGCAGAGGAGGAGGGCGATACAATGAGCAGTTCTTC
CDR3: CASRGGGRYNEQFF
J: TRBJ2-1
V: TRBV28
size: few
D: .

DNA: TGTGCCAGCAATACACAGGGTAGGAACACTGAAGCTTTCTTT
CDR3: CASNTQGRNTEAFF
J: TRBJ1-1
V: TRBV5-5
size: .
D: .

DNA: TGCAGCGTTGAGTACAGGGAAGGCAACACCATATATTTT
CDR3: CSVEYREGNTIYF
J: TRBJ1-3
V: TRBV29-1
size: .
D: .

DNA: TGTGCCAGCTCAGGGGGACTAGAGAATGAGCAGTTCTTC
CDR3: CASSGGLENEQFF
J: TRBJ2-1
V: TRBV18
size: few
D: TRBD2

DNA: TGTGCCAGCAGTGAATTCGGGACAGTCTCCTACGAGCAGTACTTC
CDR3: CASSEFGTVSYEQYF
J: TRBJ2-7
V: TRBV28
size: .
D: TRBD1

DNA: TGTGCCAGCAGGCGACAGGGCACAGCTTTCTTT
CDR3: CASRRQGTAFF
J: TRBJ1-1
V: TRBV6-5
size: few
D: TRBD1

DNA: TGTGCCAGTAGTATTGGGGACAGGGGAAATCAGCCCCAGCATTTT
CDR3: CASSIGDRGNQPQHF
J: TRBJ1-5
V: TRBV19
size: .
D: TRBD1

DNA: TGTGCCAGCAGCTTAGAAAGATTCGACTGGGGCAGGGAGACCCAGTACTTC
CDR3: CASSLERFDWGRETQYF
J: TRBJ2-5
V: TRBV11-2
size: .
D: .

DNA: TGTGCCAGTAGACGGGGACTAGACGTGCCCAATGAGCAGTTCTTC
CDR3: CASRRGLDVPNEQFF
J: TRBJ2-1
V: TRBV19
size: .
D: TRBD2

DNA: TGTGCCAGCAGCCTAGCCCTAAGCTACACCTTC
CDR3: CASSLALSYTF
J: TRBJ1-2
V: TRBV9
size: once
D: .

DNA: TGTGCCAGCAGCTTAGGAAGACTCTACGAGCAGTACTTC
CDR3: CASSLGRLYEQYF
J: TRBJ2-7
V: TRBV7-2
size: .
D: .

DNA: TGCGCCAGCACCCGGACAGCGGGGGAGACCCAGTACTTC
CDR3: CASTRTAGETQYF
J: TRBJ2-5
V: TRBV5-1
size: .
D: .

DNA: TGTGCCAGTAGGTATGTGGGAGGCGCCTACGAGCAGTACTTC
CDR3: CASRYVGGAYEQYF
J: TRBJ2-7
V: TRBV19
size: .
D: .

DNA: TGTGCCACCAGCAGAGCGCCCTGGGACAGGGCCTACGAGCAGTACTTC
CDR3: CATSRAPWDRAYEQYF
J: TRBJ2-7
V: TRBV15
size: .
D: TRBD1

DNA: TGTGCCAGCAGCTCCCTCAGGGGCGCAGTCTATGGCTACACCTTC
CDR3: CASSSLRGAVYGYTF
J: TRBJ1-2
V: TRBV28
size: .
D: .

DNA: TGTGCCAGCTCACCGGGTGGACAGGATAATGAAAAACTGTTTTTT
CDR3: CASSPGGQDNEKLFF
J: TRBJ1-4
V: TRBV18
size: .
D: TRBD1

DNA: TGTGCCAGAAGCCAGGGGCCGGAAATGAACACTGAAGCTTTCTTT
CDR3: CARSQGPEMNTEAFF
J: TRBJ1-1
V: TRBV5-3
size: .
D: .

DNA: TGTGCCACCGTGGACAGGGGCCGGGAAAACATTCAGTACTTC
CDR3: CATVDRGRENIQYF
J: TRBJ2-4
V: TRBV28
size: .
D: TRBD1

DNA: TGTGCCAGCAGTTTGGGGGGGCGGAGTGGCTACACCTTC
CDR3: CASSLGGRSGYTF
J: TRBJ1-2
V: TRBV12-3/TRBV12-4
size: .
D: .

DNA: TGTGCCAGCAGTCGGGACAAGCCGAACTACAATGAGCAGTTCTTC
CDR3: CASSRDKPNYNEQFF
J: TRBJ2-1
V: TRBV2
size: .
D: .

DNA: TGTGCCAGCAGCCCCGGGACAGGGGGCACTAATGAAAAACTGTTTTTT
CDR3: CASSPGTGGTNEKLFF
J: TRBJ1-4
V: TRBV7-3
size: .
D: TRBD1

DNA: TGTGCCAGCAGCTTACTGCGATTATCGGACACTGAAGCTTTCTTT
CDR3: CASSLLRLSDTEAFF
J: TRBJ1-1
V: TRBV11-2
size: many
D: .

DNA: TGTGCCAGTAGTCTCACCCTACAGGGGGCGGGTGGCTACACCTTC
CDR3: CASSLTLQGAGGYTF
J: TRBJ1-2
V: TRBV19
size: .
D: TRBD1

DNA: TGCAGCGTTGAAACGCTTGGAAGGAGATATGGCTACACCTTC
CDR3: CSVETLGRRYGYTF
J: TRBJ1-2
V: TRBV29-1
size: .
D: .

DNA: TGTGCCAGCAGCTGGCGGGGACAGGGAGGTTACAATGAGCAGTTCTTC
CDR3: CASSWRGQGGYNEQFF
J: TRBJ2-1
V: TRBV11-2
size: .
D: TRBD1

DNA: TGTGCCAGCAGTCTTGCGACTGGAAACGGCTACACCTTC
CDR3: CASSLATGNGYTF
J: TRBJ1-2
V: TRBV6-5
size: .
D: .

DNA: TGTGCCAGCAGTTTCTATGGCTACAATGAGCAGTTCTTC
CDR3: CASSFYGYNEQFF
J: TRBJ2-1
V: TRBV28
size: .
D: .

DNA: TGTGCCAGCAGCGGGCCCCACGCCGCGAACACTGAAGCTTTCTTT
CDR3: CASSGPHAANTEAFF
J: TRBJ1-1
V: TRBV9
size: .
D: .

DNA: TGTGCCAGCAGCTCTTCCCGAAAGAGCTCCTACGAGCAGTACTTC
CDR3: CASSSSRKSSYEQYF
J: TRBJ2-7
V: TRBV7-2
size: .
D: .

DNA: TGTGCCAGCAGCTACGGCAGGAATTACGAGCAGTACTTC
CDR3: CASSYGRNYEQYF
J: TRBJ2-7
V: TRBV7-2
size: once
D: .

DNA: TGTGCCAGCAGCTTAAGGACTAAAAACGAGCAGTACTTC
CDR3: CASSLRTKNEQYF
J: TRBJ2-7
V: TRBV7-8
size: .
D: .

DNA: TGTGCCGCCACTACACAGGGGGCCTTCTCGGCCCAGCATTTT
CDR3: CAATTQGAFSAQHF
J: TRBJ1-5
V: TRBV28
size: .
D: TRBD1

DNA: TGTGCCAGCAGCCAAGCAGGGGGCGGAGGAGGCTACACCTTC
CDR3: CASSQAGGGGGYTF
J: TRBJ1-2
V: TRBV14
size: .
D: TRBD1

DNA: TGTGCCAGCAGTGAACTTTTGACTGGCAACTATGGCTACACCTTC
CDR3: CASSELLTGNYGYTF
J: TRBJ1-2
V: TRBV6-1
size: .
D: .

DNA: TGTGCCAGTGGGGACAGGGGCCTGAACACTGAAGCTTTCTTT
CDR3: CASGDRGLNTEAFF
J: TRBJ1-1
V: TRBV19
size: .
D: TRBD1

DNA: TGTGCCAGTAAAATGTGGGCGGGCCCAGATACGCAGTATTTT
CDR3: CASKMWAGPDTQYF
J: TRBJ2-3
V: TRBV19
size: .
D: .

DNA: TGTGCCAGCAGTGAATGGCCTAGCGGGTTAAGCTCCTACAATGAGCAGTTCTTC
CDR3: CASSEWPSGLSSYNEQFF
J: TRBJ2-1
V: TRBV25-1
size: once
D: TRBD2

DNA: TGTGCCAGCAGTTTTAGCACTGAAGCTTTCTTT
CDR3: CASSFSTEAFF
J: TRBJ1-1
V: TRBV12-3/TRBV12-4
size: .
D: .

DNA: TGCGCCAGCAGCCAAGTCGACAGGTTGCCCTATGGCTACACCTTC
CDR3: CASSQVDRLPYGYTF
J: TRBJ1-2
V: TRBV4-1
size: .
D: .

DNA: TGTGCCAGCTCATCGGGACTAGCTCCCGGGGAGCTGTTTTTT
CDR3: CASSSGLAPGELFF
J: TRBJ2-2
V: TRBV18
size: .
D: TRBD2

DNA: TGTGCCAGCTCCTTGGGCAGGGCCCCAGATACGCAGTATTTT
CDR3: CASSLGRAPDTQYF
J: TRBJ2-3
V: TRBV18
size: few
D: .

DNA: TGTGCCAGCAGCGGGAGGGGTGTTTATGGTGGCACTGAAGCTTTCTTT
CDR3: CASSGRGVYGGTEAFF
J: TRBJ1-1
V: TRBV9
size: .
D: .

DNA: TGTGCCAGCAGCTGGCGCGCGGGGGCGAACACTGAAGCTTTCTTT
CDR3: CASSWRAGANTEAFF
J: TRBJ1-1
V: TRBV5-8
size: .
D: .

DNA: TGTGCCAGCAGCGTATCCGGGGAGATCAATCAGCCCCAGCATTTT
CDR3: CASSVSGEINQPQHF
J: TRBJ1-5
V: TRBV9
size: .
D: .

DNA: TGTGCCAGCAGCCCAGGACTCACGGGTTTCGGCGAGCAGTACTTC
CDR3: CASSPGLTGFGEQYF
J: TRBJ2-7
V: TRBV7-9
size: .
D: .